The 32 T cell receptor beta chains below all came from one sample that was sequenced in a study of spatial heterogeneity in lung cancer. Time point indicated: sample taken at primary tumor resection. Frozen PBMC, nontumor lung or tumor provided whole RNA, which was sequenced unsorted. Via MiXCR, TCRdb re-called the 5' RACE reads, giving one row per CDR3 protein. Among roughly 25,000 distinct CDR3 sequences listed, more than 6.5% were seen once. The starting material was PBMCs, obtained at surgery. All receptors come from a male donor with early-stage non-small cell lung cancer.

This clonotype was detected only once. This chain links TRBV12-3 or TRBV12-4 with TRBJ2-4, with D perhaps given as TRBD1 or TRBD2 (6 bases each). CDR3 size: 18 residues. Trimming left V 4 bases short and J 0 bases short, with 19 bases between. As DNA, the CDR3 is TGTGCCAGCAGTTCAGACAGGAGGGGACTTCTAGCCAAAAACATTCAGTACTTC. It specifies CASSSDRRGLLAKNIQYF.

The chain is built from TRBV28 and TRBJ1-5; TRBD1 is a possible D gene (5 bases). V dropped 7 bases and J dropped 5 bases, with 12 bases sitting between them. Germline V gene sequence: CDR1 MDHEN, CDR2 SYDVKM. The CDR3 is 13 amino acids. CDR3 bases: TGTGCCAGCACCGTGACAGTTCATCAGCCCCAGCATTTT. This sequence encodes CASTVTVHQPQHF. The whole variable domain, remainder taken from reference TRBV28 and TRBJ1-5, is DVKVTQSSRYLVKRTGEKVFLECVQDMDHENMFWYRQDPGLGLRLIYFSYDVKMKEKGDIPEGYSVSREKKERFSLILESASTNQTSMYLCASTVTVHQPQHFGDGTRLSIL.

This clonotype came up many times. V usage is TRBV12-3 or TRBV12-4 and J usage is TRBJ2-1; either TRBD1 or TRBD2 may supply D (5 bases each). CDR3 length equals 12 residues. Trimming took 6 bases from V and 5 from J, leaving 8 bases between them. CDR3 coding DNA: TGTGCCAGCAGCGGGACCAACAATGAGCAGTTCTTC. Its translation is CASSGTNNEQFF.

Ten or more counts support this clonotype. The chain links TRBV28 to TRBJ1-2; TRBD1 might be the D (6 bases). V lost 8 bases to trimming and J lost 4 bases, with 14 bases between them. This CDR3 region has 13 residues. Per the germline V gene, CDR1 is MDHEN and CDR2 is SYDVKM. As DNA, the CDR3 is TGTGCCAGCTTACAGGGCGGGGGCTATGGCTACACCTTC. Translation: CASLQGGGYGYTF.

The table lists this clonotype with many counts. The rearrangement uses TRBV5-1 and TRBJ1-2; D is uncertain. Trimming pared 4 bases from V and 5 bases from J, leaving 18 bases between. The CDR3 contains 15 residues. Germline CDR1 reads SGHRS; CDR2 reads YFSETQ. The CDR3 nucleotides read TGCGCCAGCAGCGAAAACGCGATCAACAATTATGGCTACACCTTC. Protein sequence: CASSENAINNYGYTF. Full variable domain (outside the CDR3, taken from reference TRBV5-1 and TRBJ1-2): KAGVTQTPRYLIKTRGQQVTLSCSPISGHRSVSWYQQTPGQGLQFLFEYFSETQRNKGNFPGRFSGRQFSNSRSEMNVSTLELGDSALYLCASSENAINNYGYTFGSGTRLTVV.

V gene TRBV5-1 combines with J gene TRBJ1-5; 10 positions match TRBD1. CDR3 length: 14 amino acids. The V gene's germline CDR1 is SGHRS and CDR2 YFSETQ. The junction had 4 bases not matched to a gene; V was cut back by 4 bases and J by 6 bases. CDR3 sequence (DNA): TGCGCCAGCAGCCTGACAGGGGGCGTTCAGCCCCAGCATTTT. Encoded protein: CASSLTGGVQPQHF.

Many counts were recorded for this clonotype. V is TRBV7-8 and J is TRBJ2-3; possibly TRBD2 for D (6 bases). The CDR3 extends over 13 amino acids. V was shortened by 4 bases and J by 6 bases, with 11 bases between the two germline ends. Germline loops: CDR1 SGHVS, CDR2 FQNEAQ. The CDR3 here is CASSYPGGDTQYF. Here the CDR3 DNA reads TGTGCCAGCAGCTACCCCGGAGGGGATACGCAGTATTTT.

The rearrangement uses TRBV20-1 and TRBJ2-5; no clear D gene. The CDR3 consists of 11 residues. The V gene's germline CDR1 is DFQATT and CDR2 SNEGSKA (reference sequence). The V end lost 5 bases, the J end lost 4 bases, and 8 bases lay between the germline ends. The CDR3 DNA reads as TGCAGTGCTGGGCCTCGAGAGACCCAGTACTTC. This gives the protein CSAGPRETQYF.

This clonotype was counted ten times or more. The J gene is TRBJ2-7, the V gene TRBV12-3 or TRBV12-4; D is unresolved. The CDR3 is 12 amino acids. V was shortened by 6 bases and J by 3 bases, with 9 bases between the two germline ends. The chain's CDR3 is CASRAGFYEQYF. In nucleotides, the CDR3 is TGTGCCAGCAGAGCCGGGTTCTACGAGCAGTACTTC.

A few counts support this clonotype. The chain has TRBV7-8 and TRBJ2-3; D is possibly TRBD1 (6 bases). The CDR3 is 15 residues long. Trimming took 3 bases from V and 2 from J, leaving 12 bases between them. CDR1 SGHVS and CDR2 FQNEAQ come from the germline V gene. The CDR3 loop is CASSFRGSVTDTQYF. In DNA, the CDR3 is TGTGCCAGCAGCTTTAGGGGGAGTGTCACAGATACGCAGTATTTT. Based on the CDR3 plus reference TRBV7-8 and TRBJ2-3, the full variable domain is GAGVSQSPRYKVAKRGQDVALRCDPISGHVSLFWYQQALGQGPEFLTYFQNEAQLDKSGLPSDRFFAERPEGSVSTLKIQRTQQEDSAVYLCASSFRGSVTDTQYFGPGTRLTVL.

The chain uses TRBV11-1 and TRBJ2-5, with 7 bases matching TRBD1. The CDR3 has 17 residues. The ends lost 3 bases at V and 3 bases at J; junction bases unmatched: 13. CDR1 is SGHAT, CDR2 FQDESV, per germline (reference sequence). CDR3 loop: CASSFGPGQGTEETQYF. CDR3 coding DNA: TGTGCCAGCAGCTTCGGTCCGGGGCAAGGGACAGAAGAGACCCAGTACTTC.

This clonotype was recorded at least ten times. This sequence joins TRBV5-1 and TRBJ2-3, with D possibly TRBD1 on 6 matching bases. The CDR3 is made up of 13 amino acids. Trimming cost V 2 bases and J 4 bases, with 8 bases left between them. The germline CDR1 and CDR2 sequences are SGHRS and YFSETQ. The CDR3, as DNA: TGCGCCAGCAGCTTACAGGGTCCAGATACGCAGTATTTT. Its protein is CASSLQGPDTQYF.

V and J are TRBV11-2 and TRBJ2-2; D is unclear. V was pared by 1 base and J by 4 bases, with 4 bases between. Germline loops: CDR1 SGHAT, CDR2 FQNNGV. This CDR3 has 13 amino acids. This chain's CDR3 is CASSLAFTGELFF. In DNA, the CDR3 is TGTGCCAGCAGCTTAGCTTTCACCGGGGAGCTGTTTTTT.

In this sample, this clonotype turned up many times. The chain is built from TRBV5-1 and TRBJ1-1, with D perhaps matching TRBD1 (5 bases). V lost 6 bases and J lost 4, with 7 bases in between. The length of the CDR3 is 11 residues. The germline CDR1 and CDR2 sequences are SGHRS and YFSETQ. CDR3 residues: CASKGATEAFF. CDR3 DNA: TGCGCCAGCAAAGGGGCCACTGAAGCTTTCTTT.

The chain is built from TRBV3-1 and TRBJ1-1; 10 bases align to TRBD1. This CDR3 has 14 residues. The V gene end was trimmed by 4 bases and the J gene end by 4 bases; junction bases not matched to a gene: 3. Germline CDR1 and CDR2: LGHDT and YNNKEL (reference sequence). CDR3 loop: CASSRGQGFTEAFF. The CDR3 DNA reads as TGTGCCAGCAGCCGGGGACAGGGGTTCACTGAAGCTTTCTTT.

This clonotype was counted at least ten times. The CDR3 nucleotides are TGTGCCAGCAGCCAACGACGGCCGGGACTAGCGGGAGAGACCCAGTACTTC. Its protein product is CASSQRRPGLAGETQYF. The chain carries TRBV3-1 and TRBJ2-5; 12 bases match TRBD2. CDR3 length equals 17 residues. Per germline, CDR1 LGHDT and CDR2 YNNKEL (reference sequence). The junction had 8 bases not matched to a gene; V was cut back by 2 bases and J by 4 bases.

This clonotype was recorded a few times. V usage is TRBV20-1 and J usage is TRBJ2-3; TRBD2 might be the D (6 bases). The CDR3 has 14 residues. Trimming took off 5 bases at V and 2 bases at J, with 14 bases between the two ends. CDR1 DFQATT and CDR2 SNEGSKA come from the germline V gene (reference sequence). CDR3 residues: CSALSGRNTDTQYF. The CDR3 nucleotides are TGCAGTGCTTTAAGCGGGCGGAACACAGATACGCAGTATTTT.

This clonotype has ten or more counts. The chain employs TRBV4-1 and TRBJ2-5, with D unresolved. Germline V gene data show CDR1 as MGHRA and CDR2 as YSYEKL. Trimming stripped 5 bases from V and 5 bases from J, with 6 bases between. This CDR3 spans 11 amino acids. CDR3 protein: CASSLSETQYF. The CDR3 coding sequence is TGCGCCAGCAGCTTATCGGAGACCCAGTACTTC.

This clonotype was counted many times. V gene TRBV28 combines with J gene TRBJ2-7; D is possibly TRBD1 (7 bases). CDR1 and CDR2 from the germline V gene are MDHEN and SYDVKM. The CDR3 has 13 residues. The V end lost 8 bases, the J end lost 4 bases, and 15 bases lay between the germline ends. This chain's CDR3 is CASGTTGRYEQYF. CDR3 nucleotide sequence: TGTGCCAGCGGAACGACAGGGAGGTACGAGCAGTACTTC.

This clonotype was picked up many times. The CDR3 region is CASSPDLAEANTGELFF. Written as DNA, the CDR3 is TGTGCCAGCAGCCCGGACCTAGCGGAGGCGAACACCGGGGAGCTGTTTTTT. V is TRBV7-7 and J is TRBJ2-2; 7 bases map to TRBD2. This CDR3 has 17 residues. Germline V gives CDR1 SSHAT, CDR2 FNYEAQ (reference sequence). V shed 5 bases, J shed 0 bases, and the junction held 9 bases outside the gene matches.

This clonotype was seen a few times. The chain is built from TRBV6-1 and TRBJ2-3, with D maybe TRBD2 (5 bases). CDR1 MNHNS and CDR2 SASEGT come from the germline V gene. The CDR3 loop spans 14 amino acids. With 7 bases removed from V and 4 bases from J, the gap between germline ends came to 15 bases. The DNA for the CDR3 is TGTGCCAGCATACATCTGTCGCGGGCAGATACGCAGTATTTT. Translation gives CASIHLSRADTQYF.

This clonotype was observed a handful of times. The genes are TRBV6-5 and TRBJ2-7; 8 bases are shared with TRBD1. The CDR3 spans 17 residues. The V and J ends lost 0 bases and 3 bases, in that order; junction bases with no gene match: 10. Germline V gene lookup returns CDR1 MNHEY and CDR2 SVGAGI. Here the CDR3 reads CASSYSLRQGALYEQYF. Written as DNA, the CDR3 is TGTGCCAGCAGTTACTCTCTCCGGCAGGGGGCCCTCTACGAGCAGTACTTC.

To note about this clonotype: A much larger clone lies a single base off, so this may be a read error. The rearrangement joins TRBV13 to TRBJ2-2; possibly TRBD2 for D (6 bases). Germline CDR1 is PRHDT and CDR2 is FYEKMQ (reference sequence). The CDR3 loop spans 14 amino acids. In DNA, the CDR3 is TGTGCCAGCAGCTCGACGACAGACACCGGGGGGCTGTTTTTT. Protein: CASSSTTDTGGLFF.

This chain joins TRBV11-2 and TRBJ2-7; TRBD2 agrees at 7 bases. Per germline, CDR1 SGHAT and CDR2 FQNNGV. This CDR3 comprises 14 residues. J lost 2 bases, V lost 1 base, and 2 bases had no gene match. The CDR3, as DNA: TGTGCCAGCAGCTTAGTGGCGGGGGCCTACGAGCAGTACGTC. It encodes CASSLVAGAYEQYV.

This clonotype was counted between two and nine times. The genes are TRBV7-6 and TRBJ2-3; D might be TRBD2 (6 bases). Germline V lookup: CDR1 SGHVS, CDR2 FNYEAQ. The CDR3 sequence is 15 residues long. V lost 5 bases and J lost 3, with 15 bases in between. The CDR3: CASSRTGEGTDTQYF. For the CDR3, the DNA is TGTGCCAGCAGCCGGACGGGAGAGGGTACAGATACGCAGTATTTT.

This chain uses TRBV5-1 with TRBJ2-1, with 8 bases lining up with TRBD2. This CDR3 has 15 residues. The germline V gene encodes CDR1 SGHRS and CDR2 YFSETQ. V shed 4 bases and J 4 bases; nucleotides not matched to a gene: 7. CDR3 sequence reads: CASSHPGLGYNEQFF. The CDR3 coding sequence is TGCGCCAGCAGCCACCCGGGACTAGGGTACAATGAGCAGTTCTTC.

This clonotype was recorded many times. The genes are TRBV20-1 and TRBJ2-3; 8 positions match TRBD2. The CDR3 is 17 amino acids. Losses at the gene ends were 7 bases for V and 4 bases for J; bases not matched to a gene: 19. Germline V gene sequence: CDR1 DFQATT, CDR2 SNEGSKA (reference sequence). The CDR3 DNA follows: TGCAGTGTACCAAGGAAGTCGGGAGGGCCCAGGGCAGATACGCAGTATTTT. It yields the protein CSVPRKSGGPRADTQYF.

The chain uses TRBV11-2 and TRBJ1-4; D remains ambiguous. Trimming shortened V by 3 bases and J by 0 bases, and 5 bases separated the two germline ends. CDR1 and CDR2 (germline): SGHAT, FQNNGV. The CDR3 length is 14 residues. The CDR3 nucleotides read TGTGCCAGCAGCTTTGGATCAACTAATGAAAAACTGTTTTTT. Translation gives CASSFGSTNEKLFF.

This clonotype was detected a few times. The rearrangement joins TRBV4-2 to TRBJ2-7; D is perhaps TRBD2 (7 bases). Trimming removed 4 bases at V and 6 bases at J, with 19 bases between. The CDR3 covers 15 residues. The V gene's germline CDR1 is LGHNA and CDR2 YNFKEQ. In DNA form, the CDR3 reads TGTGCCAGCAGCCCCACCGGGGGGCCGCAGGCCGAGCAGTACTTC. Protein product: CASSPTGGPQAEQYF.

This clonotype was seen at least ten times. The chain has TRBV7-2 and TRBJ2-3, with a possible D match to TRBD1 (5 bases). V was cut by 4 bases and J by 3 bases, with 14 bases left in between. The germline CDR1 and CDR2 sequences are SGHTA and FQGNSA. The CDR3 totals 15 residues. DNA for the CDR3: TGTGCCAGCAGCTCCCAGGGATATGGGACAGATACGCAGTATTTT. It specifies CASSSQGYGTDTQYF.

The V gene is TRBV6-6, the J gene TRBJ1-5; D remains unclear. The V end lost 2 bases, the J end lost 4 bases, and 6 bases lay between the germline ends. CDR3 length: 13 residues. CDR1 is MNHNY, CDR2 SVGAGI, per germline (reference sequence). The CDR3 sequence is CASSYGNNQPQHF. The CDR3 bases are TGTGCCAGCAGTTACGGGAATAATCAGCCCCAGCATTTT.

This clonotype has just a few counts. The J gene is TRBJ2-1, the V gene TRBV5-5; 10 nucleotides match TRBD1. J gave up 8 bases and V 5 bases, and 10 bases lay outside the gene matches. Germline assignment: CDR1 SGHKS and CDR2 YYEKEE (reference sequence). This CDR3 is built from 15 residues. CDR3 sequence: CASSFVPGQGHEQFF. The CDR3 DNA sequence: TGTGCCAGCAGTTTCGTACCGGGACAGGGGCATGAGCAGTTCTTC. Based on the CDR3 plus reference TRBV5-5 and TRBJ2-1, the full variable domain is DAGVTQSPTHLIKTRGQQVTLRCSPISGHKSVSWYQQVLGQGPQFIFQYYEKEERGRGNFPDRFSARQFPNYSSELNVNALLLGDSALYLCASSFVPGQGHEQFFGPGTRLTVL.